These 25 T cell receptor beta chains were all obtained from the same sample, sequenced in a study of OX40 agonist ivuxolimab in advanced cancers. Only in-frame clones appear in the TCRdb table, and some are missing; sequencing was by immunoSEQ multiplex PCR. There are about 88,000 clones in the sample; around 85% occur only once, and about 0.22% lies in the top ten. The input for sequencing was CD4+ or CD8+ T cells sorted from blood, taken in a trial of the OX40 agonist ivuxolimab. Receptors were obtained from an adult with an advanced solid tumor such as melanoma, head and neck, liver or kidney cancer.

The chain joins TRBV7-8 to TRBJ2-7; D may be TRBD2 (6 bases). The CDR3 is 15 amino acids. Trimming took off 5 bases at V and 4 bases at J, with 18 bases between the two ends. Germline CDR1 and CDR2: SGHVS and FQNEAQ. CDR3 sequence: CASSPSIAGRYEQYF. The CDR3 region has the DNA TGTGCCAGCAGCCCCAGTATTGCGGGACGATACGAGCAGTACTTC.

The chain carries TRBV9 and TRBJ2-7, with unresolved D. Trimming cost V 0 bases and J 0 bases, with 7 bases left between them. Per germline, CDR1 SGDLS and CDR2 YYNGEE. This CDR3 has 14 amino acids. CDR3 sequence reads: CASSVAPSSYEQYF. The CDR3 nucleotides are TGTGCCAGCAGCGTAGCTCCCAGCTCCTACGAGCAGTACTTC. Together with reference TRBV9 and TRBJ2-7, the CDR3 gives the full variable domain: DSGVTQTPKHLITATGQRVTLRCSPRSGDLSVYWYQQSLDQGLQFLIQYYNGEERAKGNILERFSAQQFPDLHSELNLSSLELGDSALYFCASSVAPSSYEQYFGPGTRLTVT.

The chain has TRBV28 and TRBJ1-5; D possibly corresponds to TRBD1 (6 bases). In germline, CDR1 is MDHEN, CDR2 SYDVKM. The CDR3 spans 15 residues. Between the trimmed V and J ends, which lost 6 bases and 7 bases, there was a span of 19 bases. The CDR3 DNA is TGTGCCAGCAGGAGGGGGAGGCAGGGCGGACAGCCCCAGCATTTT. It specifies CASRRGRQGGQPQHF.

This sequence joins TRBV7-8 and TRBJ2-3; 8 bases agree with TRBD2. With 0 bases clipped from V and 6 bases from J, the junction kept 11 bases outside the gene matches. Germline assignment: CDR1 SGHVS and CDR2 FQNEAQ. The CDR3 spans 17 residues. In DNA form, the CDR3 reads TGTGCCAGCAGCTTAGCCCACCGGACTAGCAATTTTGATACGCAGTATTTT. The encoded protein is CASSLAHRTSNFDTQYF.

The CDR3 loop reads CASSTRTGATDTQYF. In DNA form, the CDR3 reads TGCGCCAGCAGCACTCGGACAGGGGCGACAGATACGCAGTATTTT. The rearrangement joins TRBV5-1 to TRBJ2-3; 9 bases line up with TRBD1. V was clipped by 4 bases and J by 3 bases; unmatched bases: 6. CDR3 size: 15 residues. Per the germline V gene, CDR1 is SGHRS and CDR2 is YFSETQ.

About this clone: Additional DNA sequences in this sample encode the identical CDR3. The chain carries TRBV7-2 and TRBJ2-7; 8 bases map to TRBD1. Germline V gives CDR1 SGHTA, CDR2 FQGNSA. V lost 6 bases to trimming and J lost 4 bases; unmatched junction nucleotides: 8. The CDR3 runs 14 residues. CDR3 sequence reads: CASSSTGGSYEQYF. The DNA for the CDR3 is TGTGCCAGCAGTTCCACAGGGGGATCTTACGAGCAGTACTTC. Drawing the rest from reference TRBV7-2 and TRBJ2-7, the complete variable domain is GAGVSQSPSNKVTEKGKDVELRCDPISGHTALYWYRQSLGQGLEFLIYFQGNSAPDKSGLPSDRFSAERTGGSVSTLTIQRTQQEDSAVYLCASSSTGGSYEQYFGPGTRLTVT.

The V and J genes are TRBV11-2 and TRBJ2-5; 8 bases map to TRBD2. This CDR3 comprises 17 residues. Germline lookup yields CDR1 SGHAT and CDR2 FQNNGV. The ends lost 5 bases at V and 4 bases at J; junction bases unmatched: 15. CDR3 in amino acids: CASSQSWPGGSGETQYF. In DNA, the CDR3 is TGTGCCAGCAGCCAGAGCTGGCCGGGGGGGAGTGGAGAGACCCAGTACTTC.

CDR3 nucleotide sequence: TGTGCCAGCAGCTTGGTATACCAGGGACCCACTGAAGCTTTCTTT. Protein: CASSLVYQGPTEAFF. J is TRBJ1-1 and V is TRBV5-8, with D possibly TRBD1 on 5 matching bases. The CDR3 totals 15 residues. V was cut by 0 bases and J by 4 bases, with 13 bases left in between. Germline values: CDR1 SGHTS, CDR2 YDEGEE. Combining the CDR3 with reference TRBV5-8 and TRBJ1-1 gives the whole variable domain EAGVTQSPTHLIKTRGQQATLRCSPISGHTSVYWYQQALGLGLQFLLWYDEGEERNRGNFPPRFSGRQFPNYSSELNVNALELEDSALYLCASSLVYQGPTEAFFGQGTRLTVV.

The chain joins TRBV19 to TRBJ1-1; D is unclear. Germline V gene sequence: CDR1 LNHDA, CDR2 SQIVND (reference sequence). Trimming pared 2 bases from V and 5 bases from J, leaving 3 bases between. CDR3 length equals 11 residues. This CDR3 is CASSIWTEAFF. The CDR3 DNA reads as TGTGCCAGTAGTATATGGACTGAAGCTTTCTTT. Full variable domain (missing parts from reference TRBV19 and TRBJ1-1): DGGITQSPKYLFRKEGQNVTLSCEQNLNHDAMYWYRQDPGQGLRLIYYSQIVNDFQKGDIAEGYSVSREKKESFPLTVTSAQKNPTAFYLCASSIWTEAFFGQGTRLTVV.

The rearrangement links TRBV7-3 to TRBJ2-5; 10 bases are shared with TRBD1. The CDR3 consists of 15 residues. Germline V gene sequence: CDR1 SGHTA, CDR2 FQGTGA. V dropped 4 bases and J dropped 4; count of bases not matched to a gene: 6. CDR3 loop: CASSWTGGSGETQYF. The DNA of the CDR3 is TGTGCCAGCAGCTGGACAGGGGGATCTGGAGAGACCCAGTACTTC.

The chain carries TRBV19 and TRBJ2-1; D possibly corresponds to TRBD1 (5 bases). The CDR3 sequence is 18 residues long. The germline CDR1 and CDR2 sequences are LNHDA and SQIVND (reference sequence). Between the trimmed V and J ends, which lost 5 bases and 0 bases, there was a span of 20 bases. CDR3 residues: CASSFRPKKGPSYNEQFF. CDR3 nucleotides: TGTGCCAGTAGTTTCCGACCGAAGAAGGGGCCCTCCTACAATGAGCAGTTCTTC.

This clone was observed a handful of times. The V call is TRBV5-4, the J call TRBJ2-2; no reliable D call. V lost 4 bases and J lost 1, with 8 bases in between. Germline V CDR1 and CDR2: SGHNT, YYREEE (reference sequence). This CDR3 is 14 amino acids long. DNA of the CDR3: TGTGCCAGCAGCCCCTGGTTGAACACCGGGGAGCTGTTTTTT. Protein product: CASSPWLNTGELFF.

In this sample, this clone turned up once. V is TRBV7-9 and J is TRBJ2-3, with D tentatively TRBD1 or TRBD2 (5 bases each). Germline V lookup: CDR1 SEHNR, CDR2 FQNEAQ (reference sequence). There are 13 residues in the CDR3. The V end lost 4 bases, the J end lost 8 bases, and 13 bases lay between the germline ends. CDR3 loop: CASSSGPPGTQYF. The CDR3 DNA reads TGTGCCAGCAGCTCGGGGCCGCCTGGTACGCAGTATTTT.

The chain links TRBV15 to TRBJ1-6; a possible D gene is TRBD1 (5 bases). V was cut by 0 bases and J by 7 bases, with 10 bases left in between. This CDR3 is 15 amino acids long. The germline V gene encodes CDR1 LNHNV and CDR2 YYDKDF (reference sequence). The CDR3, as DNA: TGTGCCACCAGCAGAGAGGGGACTGAGAATTCACCCCTCCACTTT. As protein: CATSREGTENSPLHF.

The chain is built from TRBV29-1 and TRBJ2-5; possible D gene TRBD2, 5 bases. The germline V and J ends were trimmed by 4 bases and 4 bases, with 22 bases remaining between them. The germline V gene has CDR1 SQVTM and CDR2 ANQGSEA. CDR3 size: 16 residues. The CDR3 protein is CSVVRGLSGYIETQYF. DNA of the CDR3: TGCAGCGTTGTTAGAGGGTTATCGGGGTATATAGAGACCCAGTACTTC.

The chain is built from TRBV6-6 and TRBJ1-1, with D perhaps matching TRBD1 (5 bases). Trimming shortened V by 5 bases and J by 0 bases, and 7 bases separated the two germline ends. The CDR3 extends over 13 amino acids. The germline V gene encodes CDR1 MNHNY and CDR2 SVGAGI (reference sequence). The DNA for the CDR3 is TGTGCCAGCAGTGACAGCATGAACACTGAAGCTTTCTTT. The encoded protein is CASSDSMNTEAFF.

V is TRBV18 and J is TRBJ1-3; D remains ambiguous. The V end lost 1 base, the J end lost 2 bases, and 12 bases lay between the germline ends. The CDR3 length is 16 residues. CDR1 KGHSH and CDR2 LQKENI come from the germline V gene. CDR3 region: CASSPQVTVAGNTIYF. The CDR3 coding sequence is TGTGCCAGCTCACCACAGGTCACAGTCGCTGGAAACACCATATATTTT. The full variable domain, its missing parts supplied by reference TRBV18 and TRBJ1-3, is NAGVMQNPRHLVRRRGQEARLRCSPMKGHSHVYWYRQLPEEGLKFMVYLQKENIIDESGMPKERFSAEFPKEGPSILRIQQVVRGDSAAYFCASSPQVTVAGNTIYFGEGSWLTVV.

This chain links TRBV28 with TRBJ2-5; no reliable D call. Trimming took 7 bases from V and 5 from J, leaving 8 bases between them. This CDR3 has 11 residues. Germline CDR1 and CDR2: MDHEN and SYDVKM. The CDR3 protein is CASTQRETQYF. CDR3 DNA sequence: TGTGCCAGCACCCAAAGGGAGACCCAGTACTTC.

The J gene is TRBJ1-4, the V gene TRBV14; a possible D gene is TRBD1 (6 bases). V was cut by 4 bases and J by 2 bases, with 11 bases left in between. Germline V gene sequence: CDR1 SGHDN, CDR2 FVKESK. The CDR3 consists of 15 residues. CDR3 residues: CASSRTVPTNEKLFF. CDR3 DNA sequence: TGTGCCAGCAGCCGGACAGTTCCGACTAATGAAAAACTGTTTTTT.

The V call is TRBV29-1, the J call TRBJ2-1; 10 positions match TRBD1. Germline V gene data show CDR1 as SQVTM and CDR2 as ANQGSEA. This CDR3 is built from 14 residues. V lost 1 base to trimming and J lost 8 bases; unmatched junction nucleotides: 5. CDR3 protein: CSVEGDRGGDEQFF. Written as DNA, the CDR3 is TGCAGCGTTGAAGGGGACAGGGGAGGGGATGAGCAGTTCTTC.

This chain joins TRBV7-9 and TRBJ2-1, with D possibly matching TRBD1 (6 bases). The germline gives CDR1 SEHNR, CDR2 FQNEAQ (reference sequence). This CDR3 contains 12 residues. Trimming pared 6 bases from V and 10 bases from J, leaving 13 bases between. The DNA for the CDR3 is TGTGCCAGCAGACCGGACAGCACGGAGCAGTTCTTC. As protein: CASRPDSTEQFF.

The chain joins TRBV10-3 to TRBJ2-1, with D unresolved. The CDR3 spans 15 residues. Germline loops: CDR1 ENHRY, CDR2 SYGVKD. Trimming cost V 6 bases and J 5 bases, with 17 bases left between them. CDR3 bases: TGTGCCATCAGGGGCGGTAGGGAAACCGACAATGAGCAGTTCTTC. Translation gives CAIRGGRETDNEQFF.

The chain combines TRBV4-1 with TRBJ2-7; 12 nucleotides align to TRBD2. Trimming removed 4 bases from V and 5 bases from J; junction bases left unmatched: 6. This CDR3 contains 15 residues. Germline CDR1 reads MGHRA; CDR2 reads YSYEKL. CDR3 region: CASSPRTSGDHEQYV. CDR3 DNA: TGCGCCAGCAGCCCTCGGACTAGCGGGGACCACGAGCAGTACGTC.

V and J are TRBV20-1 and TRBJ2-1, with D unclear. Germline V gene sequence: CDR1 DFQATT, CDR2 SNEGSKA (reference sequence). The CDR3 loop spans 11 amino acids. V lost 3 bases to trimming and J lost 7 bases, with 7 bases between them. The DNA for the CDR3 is TGCAGTGCTAGGTTTGGGAATGAGCAGTTCTTC. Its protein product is CSARFGNEQFF.

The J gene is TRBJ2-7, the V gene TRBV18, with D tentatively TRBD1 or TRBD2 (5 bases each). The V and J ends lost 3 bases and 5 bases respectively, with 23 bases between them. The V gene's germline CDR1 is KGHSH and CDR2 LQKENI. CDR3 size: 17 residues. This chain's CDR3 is CASSPLPGTPYANEQYV. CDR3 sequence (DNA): TGTGCCAGCTCACCCCTCCCCGGGACCCCCTACGCGAACGAGCAGTACGTC.